This T cell receptor (beta chain) was recorded in a study of blood T cell repertoires in COVID-19. Original analysis: Estimation of nucleated cell counts was performed using reference gene primer amplification. Sequencing used immunoSEQ multiplex PCR; TCRdb keeps in-frame clones, though not all of them. V and J calls and clone size are copied from that table; D and trimming were computed from the DNA. The profile shows about 140,000 clones, more than 60% of them singletons. Germline trimming cut 4 bases from V and 1 base from J; bases unmatched to any gene: 6. The CDR3 is 16 amino acids. Germline-derived CDR1 and CDR2 are SGHRS and YFSETQ.

The clonotype was recovered from a woman between 50 and 59 years old with active or convalescent COVID-19. V usage is TRBV5-1 and J usage is TRBJ2-2; 8 nucleotides line up with TRBD2. The sequenced sample was peripheral blood. This CDR3 reads CASSISGTQNTGELFF. CDR3 DNA sequence: TGCGCCAGCAGCATTAGCGGGACGCAGAACACCGGGGAGCTGTTTTTT.